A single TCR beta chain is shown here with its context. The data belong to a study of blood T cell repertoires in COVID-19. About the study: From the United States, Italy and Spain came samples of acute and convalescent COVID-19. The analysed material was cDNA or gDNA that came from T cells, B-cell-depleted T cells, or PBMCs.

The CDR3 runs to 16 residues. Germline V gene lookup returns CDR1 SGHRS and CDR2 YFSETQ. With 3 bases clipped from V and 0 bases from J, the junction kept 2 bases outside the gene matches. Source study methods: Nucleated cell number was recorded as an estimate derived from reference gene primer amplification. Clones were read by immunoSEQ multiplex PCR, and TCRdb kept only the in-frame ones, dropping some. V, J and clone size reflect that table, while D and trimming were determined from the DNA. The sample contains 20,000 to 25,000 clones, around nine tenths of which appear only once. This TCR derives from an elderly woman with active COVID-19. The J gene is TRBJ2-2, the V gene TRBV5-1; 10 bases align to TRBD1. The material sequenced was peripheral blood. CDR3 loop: CASSSGQGANTGELFF. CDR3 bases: TGCGCCAGCAGCTCTGGACAGGGGGCGAACACCGGGGAGCTGTTTTTT. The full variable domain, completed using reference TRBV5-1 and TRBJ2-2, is KAGVTQTPRYLIKTRGQQVTLSCSPISGHRSVSWYQQTPGQGLQFLFEYFSETQRNKGNFPGRFSGRQFSNSRSEMNVSTLELGDSALYLCASSSGQGANTGELFFGEGSRLTVL.